What follows is one TCR beta chain and its context. This entry belongs to a study of cytomegalovirus exposure and HLA in healthy donors. The germline gives CDR1 MNHEY, CDR2 SMNVEV (reference sequence). The CDR3 spans 13 residues. V was clipped by 8 bases and J by 7 bases; unmatched bases: 10. PCR used 60 Vbeta primers and 13 Jbeta primers. Sequencing used immunoSEQ multiplex PCR; TCRdb keeps in-frame clones, though not all of them. In the table there are fewer than 200,000 clones, more than 70% of which are singletons. The source of this sequence is a man aged 30 to 39 in good health and CMV-seronegative. Sequenced: PBMCs. The chain has TRBV27 and TRBJ1-2, with 7 bases fitting TRBD1. CDR3 nucleotides: TGTGCCAGCTGGGGGACAGCGGAAGGTGGCTACACCTTC. This gives the protein CASWGTAEGGYTF.